The 13 T cell receptor beta chains listed next were all sequenced from one sample in a study of CXCR3-negative and CXCR3-positive naive CD8 T cells. Findings and caveats of the study: CXCR3-expressing naive cells carried TRB CDR3s more hydrophobic than those of CXCR3-negative naive cells.

What these receptors recognize is not known. Carrying UMI labels, the TRB cDNA libraries were prepared through 5' RACE. Using the 5' RACE reads, TCRdb records one entry per CDR3 protein without DNA. This sample's table reports tens of thousands of distinct CDR3 sequences. The specimen sequenced was naive CXCR3+ CD8+ T cells from blood. The subset was: CD45RO-CCR7+CD27+CD95- naive CD8+ T cells expressing CXCR3 (TNR3+). The source of these receptors is a human donor in good health. Some clones in this sample may be carry-over from other donors' samples.

The chain recombines TRBV29-1 with TRBJ2-7; TCRdb reports TRBD1, a call that lacks DNA to check it against. The germline CDR1 and CDR2 sequences are SQVTM and ANQGSEA. This CDR3 is built from 14 residues. CDR3 sequence: CSVEEGDRGHEQYF.

The chain links TRBV11-2 to TRBJ2-3; TCRdb gives TRBD1 as the D gene, but with no DNA this cannot be confirmed. Germline loops: CDR1 SGHAT, CDR2 FQNNGV. This CDR3 has 16 amino acids. The CDR3 reads CASSSIMTGFTDTQYF.

The chain carries TRBV14 and TRBJ2-4; TCRdb reports TRBD1, a call that lacks DNA to check it against. Looked up from germline, CDR1 is SGHDN and CDR2 is FVKESK. The CDR3 runs 12 residues. This CDR3 reads CASSRTGSIQYF. The full variable domain, rest sourced from reference TRBV14 and TRBJ2-4, is EAGVTQFPSHSVIEKGQTVTLRCDPISGHDNLYWYRRVMGKEIKFLLHFVKESKQDESGMPNNRFLAERTGGTYSTLKVQPAELEDSGVYFCASSRTGSIQYFGAGTRLSVL.

This CDR3 reads CSGRQGPVTEAFF. V and J are TRBV29-1 and TRBJ1-1; TCRdb outputs TRBD1, but without DNA this stays unchecked. Germline CDR1 and CDR2: SQVTM and ANQGSEA. The CDR3 is 13 amino acids.

J is TRBJ2-1 and V is TRBV7-9; absent DNA, TCRdb's TRBD1 call cannot be checked. CDR1 and CDR2 from the germline V gene are SEHNR and FQNEAQ (reference sequence). The CDR3 runs 15 residues. The CDR3 is CASSPSGLLGHEQFF.

This CDR3 is CASSDMEIGPYNEQFF. The chain links TRBV10-1 to TRBJ2-1. CDR1 is WNHNN and CDR2 is SYGVQD in the germline V gene (reference sequence). This CDR3 has 16 amino acids.

The V call is TRBV7-8, the J call TRBJ1-1; checking the TCRdb D call of TRBD1 is not possible without DNA. Germline-derived CDR1 and CDR2 are SGHVS and FQNEAQ. The CDR3 totals 13 residues. CDR3 protein: CASNGGMNTEAFF.

The V and J genes are TRBV2 and TRBJ1-2. Germline CDR1 and CDR2: SNHLY and FYNNEI. This CDR3 has 14 residues. CDR3 in amino acids: CAISGPAESYGYTF.

The V call is TRBV18, the J call TRBJ1-1. CDR1 and CDR2 (germline): KGHSH, LQKENI. The CDR3 has 15 amino acids. The CDR3 loop reads CASSPDMNPNTEAFF.

This chain uses TRBV7-6 with TRBJ2-7; TCRdb's assignment of TRBD1 cannot be checked, as there is no DNA. CDR3 length: 15 amino acids. CDR1 and CDR2 (germline): SGHVS, FNYEAQ. The CDR3 spells CASSLAQGFGYEQYF.

The V and J genes are TRBV11-2 and TRBJ2-7; checking the TCRdb D call of TRBD2 is not possible without DNA. This CDR3 comprises 16 residues. The germline V gene encodes CDR1 SGHAT and CDR2 FQNNGV. CDR3 residues: CASSTTSGRASDEQYF.

This sequence joins TRBV7-9 and TRBJ2-1; TCRdb calls TRBD1, which cannot be checked without DNA. This CDR3 has 14 residues. Germline V gene sequence: CDR1 SEHNR, CDR2 FQNEAQ (reference sequence). CDR3 protein: CASSSARGGTEQFF.

The rearrangement links TRBV5-1 to TRBJ2-7; TCRdb picks TRBD1, but there is no DNA to check that call. The CDR3 extends over 16 amino acids. Per the germline V gene, CDR1 is SGHRS and CDR2 is YFSETQ. CDR3 in amino acids: CASSLGQGIFSYEQYF.